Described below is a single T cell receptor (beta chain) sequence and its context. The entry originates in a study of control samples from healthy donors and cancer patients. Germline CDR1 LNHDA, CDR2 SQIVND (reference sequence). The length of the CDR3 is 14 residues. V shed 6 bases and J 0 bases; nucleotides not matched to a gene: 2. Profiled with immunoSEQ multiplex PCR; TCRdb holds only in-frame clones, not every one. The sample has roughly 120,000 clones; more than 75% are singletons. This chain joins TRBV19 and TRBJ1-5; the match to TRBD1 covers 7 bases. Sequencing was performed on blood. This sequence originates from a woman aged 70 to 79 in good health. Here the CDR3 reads CASRRDSSNQPQHF. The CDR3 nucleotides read TGTGCCAGTAGAAGGGACAGTAGCAATCAGCCCCAGCATTTT. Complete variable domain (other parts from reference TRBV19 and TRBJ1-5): DGGITQSPKYLFRKEGQNVTLSCEQNLNHDAMYWYRQDPGQGLRLIYYSQIVNDFQKGDIAEGYSVSREKKESFPLTVTSAQKNPTAFYLCASRRDSSNQPQHFGDGTRLSIL.